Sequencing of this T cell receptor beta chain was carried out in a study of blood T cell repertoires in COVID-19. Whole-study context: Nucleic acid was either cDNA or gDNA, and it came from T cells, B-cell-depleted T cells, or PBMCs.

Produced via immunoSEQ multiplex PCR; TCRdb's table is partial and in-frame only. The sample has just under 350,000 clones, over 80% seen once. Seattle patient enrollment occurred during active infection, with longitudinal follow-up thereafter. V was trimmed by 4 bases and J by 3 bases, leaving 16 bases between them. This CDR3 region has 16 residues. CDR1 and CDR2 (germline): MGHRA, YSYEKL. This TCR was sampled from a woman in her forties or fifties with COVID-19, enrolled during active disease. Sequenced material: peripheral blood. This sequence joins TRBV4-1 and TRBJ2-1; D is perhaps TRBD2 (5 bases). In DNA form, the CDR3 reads TGCGCCAGCAGCCCTGCGTCGGTAGCGAGCTACAATGAGCAGTTCTTC. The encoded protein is CASSPASVASYNEQFF.